This passage covers 13 T cell receptor beta chains from one sample sequenced in a study of T cells after yellow fever vaccination. TCRdb recomputed calls from the 5' RACE reads with MiXCR, one row per CDR3 protein. The profile shows a few hundred thousand distinct CDR3 sequences, roughly 5% of them singletons. The source material was CD4+ T cells sorted from PBMCs, sampled on the day of the yellow fever booster vaccination. The receptors come from a man between 18 and 29 years old who received the YFV17D yellow fever vaccine.

This clonotype came up a few times. This CDR3 is CASSLRFSYEQYV. In nucleotides, the CDR3 is TGTGCCAGCAGCTTGAGGTTCTCCTACGAGCAGTACGTC. V and J are TRBV5-6 and TRBJ2-7; D not certain. The CDR3 is 13 amino acids. Germline V gene sequence: CDR1 SGHDT, CDR2 YYEEEE. V was clipped by 1 base and J by 0 bases, with 5 bases between them.

The gene calls are TRBV6-5 and TRBJ1-1; no definite D call. From germline, CDR1 is MNHEY and CDR2 SVGAGI. Trimming pared 6 bases from V and 0 bases from J, leaving 8 bases between. The CDR3 is made up of 13 amino acids. This CDR3 reads CASRRTVNTEAFF. CDR3 nucleotide sequence: TGTGCCAGCAGAAGGACGGTGAACACTGAAGCTTTCTTT.

This clonotype was observed a few times. This chain uses TRBV6-2 or TRBV6-3 with TRBJ1-1; D unclear. The CDR3 consists of 13 residues. Trimming shortened V by 2 bases and J by 8 bases, and 12 bases separated the two germline ends. Germline assignment: CDR1 MNHEY and CDR2 SVGEGT. CDR3 sequence (DNA): TGTGCCAGCAGTTACCGAGGGCTTTCGGAAGCTTTCTTT. Translated: CASSYRGLSEAFF.

The table lists this clonotype with many counts. The V and J genes are TRBV5-1 and TRBJ2-6; D not certain. Germline CDR1 and CDR2: SGHRS and YFSETQ. The CDR3 extends over 14 amino acids. Trimming stripped 2 bases from V and 1 base from J, with 4 bases between. The CDR3 sequence: CASSLGSGANVLTF. As DNA, the CDR3 is TGCGCCAGCAGCTTAGGGTCTGGGGCCAACGTCCTGACTTTC.

This clonotype was detected only a few times. The chain uses TRBV3-1 and TRBJ2-1, with D perhaps TRBD2 (5 bases). The CDR3 runs 15 residues. CDR1 LGHDT and CDR2 YNNKEL come from the germline V gene (reference sequence). V was clipped by 1 base and J by 1 base, with 8 bases between them. This CDR3 is CASSQVTGSYNEQFF. The CDR3 region has the DNA TGTGCCAGCAGCCAAGTGACGGGATCCTACAATGAGCAGTTCTTC.

This clonotype was counted between two and nine times. This chain connects TRBV7-3 to TRBJ1-2; D uncertain. The germline gives CDR1 SGHTA, CDR2 FQGTGA. The CDR3 loop spans 14 amino acids. The ends were cut back, 5 bases at V and 8 bases at J, with 18 bases in the middle. CDR3 amino acids: CASSLGETMGGYTF. The DNA for the CDR3 is TGTGCCAGCAGCCTTGGGGAGACAATGGGAGGCTACACCTTC.

This clonotype was counted ten times or more. Here the CDR3 DNA reads TGCAGCGGTTGGGACAGGGGCTACGAGCAGTACTTC. Translated, it gives CSGWDRGYEQYF. The gene calls are TRBV29-1 and TRBJ2-7; TRBD1 matches at 10 bases. This CDR3 comprises 12 residues. The germline gives CDR1 SQVTM, CDR2 ANQGSEA. The junction had 3 bases not matched to a gene; V was cut back by 7 bases and J by 3 bases.

This chain joins TRBV7-6 and TRBJ2-5; D unclear. Trimming took off 0 bases at V and 7 bases at J, with 12 bases between the two ends. The CDR3 runs to 14 residues. The germline V gene has CDR1 SGHVS and CDR2 FNYEAQ. CDR3 nucleotides: TGTGCCAGCAGCTTAGCGGTTCCGCCGGGGACCCAGTACTTC. It translates to CASSLAVPPGTQYF.

A few counts support this clonotype. The chain combines TRBV6-6 with TRBJ2-1; 12 bases are shared with TRBD2. Per the germline V gene, CDR1 is MNHNY and CDR2 is SVGAGI (reference sequence). The CDR3 has 15 residues. The V segment lost 5 bases and the J segment 8 bases; nucleotides outside the gene matches: 7. The CDR3 DNA reads as TGTGCCAGCAGTACTACTAGCGGGGGGATATATGAGCAGTTCTTC. The encoded protein is CASSTTSGGIYEQFF.

The sample holds many counts of this clonotype. V gene TRBV4-2 combines with J gene TRBJ1-1; D remains ambiguous. Trimming took 1 base from V and 6 from J, leaving 12 bases between them. This CDR3 region has 14 residues. The germline CDR1 and CDR2 sequences are LGHNA and YNFKEQ. The CDR3 DNA sequence: TGTGCCAGCAGCCAAGTGCGGGATAGGGCTGAAGCTTTCTTT. It specifies CASSQVRDRAEAFF.

This clonotype was detected only a few times. The chain recombines TRBV3-1 with TRBJ2-2; 9 bases fit TRBD1. Per the germline V gene, CDR1 is LGHDT and CDR2 is YNNKEL (reference sequence). This CDR3 has 13 amino acids. J gave up 6 bases and V 9 bases, and 5 bases lay outside the gene matches. The CDR3 loop reads CASNTGGPGELFF. The CDR3 DNA is TGTGCCAGTAACACAGGGGGCCCCGGGGAGCTGTTTTTT.

This clonotype was observed many times. The V call is TRBV13, the J call TRBJ1-1; the D is unclear. The CDR3 is made up of 16 amino acids. V was pared by 1 base and J by 5 bases, with 17 bases between. CDR1 and CDR2 from the germline V gene are PRHDT and FYEKMQ (reference sequence). The CDR3 sequence: CASSLVGGLKRTEAFF. CDR3 in DNA: TGTGCCAGCAGCTTAGTGGGTGGGTTAAAGAGGACTGAAGCTTTCTTT. The full variable domain, completed using reference TRBV13 and TRBJ1-1, is AAGVIQSPRHLIKEKRETATLKCYPIPRHDTVYWYQQGPGQDPQFLISFYEKMQSDKGSIPDRFSAQQFSDYHSELNMSSLELGDSALYFCASSLVGGLKRTEAFFGQGTRLTVV.

This clonotype has a handful of counts. The rearrangement uses TRBV7-2 and TRBJ1-5; D is perhaps TRBD1 (5 bases). V was clipped by 1 base and J by 0 bases, with 13 bases between them. This CDR3 region has 17 residues. Looked up from germline, CDR1 is SGHTA and CDR2 is FQGNSA. This chain's CDR3 is CASSLGNRHYSNQPQHF. CDR3 in DNA: TGTGCCAGCAGCTTAGGTAACAGGCATTATAGCAATCAGCCCCAGCATTTT.